The 29 T cell receptor beta chains below were found in one sample sequenced in a study of cytomegalovirus exposure and HLA in healthy donors. Vbeta (60) and Jbeta (13) primers were used in the PCR. Assay: immunoSEQ multiplex PCR; the TCRdb copy retains only in-frame clones and omits some. The table includes tens of thousands of clones, over 70% detected once. Specimen: PBMCs. These receptors all stem from a man aged 30-40 years in good health and CMV-seronegative.

The chain combines TRBV7-2 with TRBJ2-7; no clear D. Trimming removed 5 bases from V and 2 bases from J, with 7 bases in between. The germline gives CDR1 SGHTA, CDR2 FQGNSA. The CDR3 sequence is 12 residues long. The CDR3 reads CASSPRAYEQYF. The CDR3 DNA is TGTGCCAGCAGCCCCCGGGCCTACGAGCAGTACTTC.

This clone has just one count. This chain joins TRBV18 and TRBJ1-1; D gene unclear. The CDR3 runs 14 residues. The V and J ends lost 4 bases and 0 bases respectively, with 9 bases between them. Germline V lookup: CDR1 KGHSH, CDR2 LQKENI. CDR3 region: CASSREAMNTEAFF. CDR3 bases: TGTGCCAGCTCACGAGAAGCCATGAACACTGAAGCTTTCTTT.

CDR3 loop: CASKGTGGGLQETQYF. CDR3 DNA sequence: TGTGCCAGTAAAGGGACGGGGGGGGGCCTCCAAGAGACCCAGTACTTC. This rearrangement joins TRBV19 to TRBJ2-5; 8 nucleotides align to TRBD2. The CDR3 runs to 16 residues. With 7 bases clipped from V and 1 base from J, the junction kept 11 bases outside the gene matches. Per germline, CDR1 LNHDA and CDR2 SQIVND (reference sequence).

This clone was observed a handful of times. The chain carries TRBV9 and TRBJ2-1; 8 bases are shared with TRBD2. V gave up 3 bases and J gave up 0 bases; unmatched junction bases: 14. The CDR3 totals 19 residues. Germline V gene lookup returns CDR1 SGDLS and CDR2 YYNGEE. CDR3 amino acids: CASSAGLGRVISSYNEQFF. The CDR3 nucleotides read TGTGCCAGCAGCGCGGGACTAGGGAGGGTAATAAGCTCCTACAATGAGCAGTTCTTC.

CDR3: CASSQAISGEQYF. Written as DNA, the CDR3 is TGTGCCAGCAGCCAAGCAATTAGCGGAGAGCAGTACTTC. J is TRBJ2-7 and V is TRBV14; tentative D call: TRBD2 (6 bases). The germline gives CDR1 SGHDN, CDR2 FVKESK. V was shortened by 1 base and J by 7 bases, with 11 bases between the two germline ends. This CDR3 has 13 residues.

This clone was found a few times. The gene calls are TRBV6-6 and TRBJ2-7; 7 nucleotides align to TRBD1. Germline CDR1 reads MNHNY; CDR2 reads SVGAGI (reference sequence). The CDR3 runs to 14 residues. Losses at the gene ends were 8 bases for V and 0 bases for J; bases not matched to a gene: 7. CDR3 sequence: CASVPGQTSYEQYF. The CDR3 nucleotides read TGTGCCAGCGTTCCGGGACAGACCTCCTACGAGCAGTACTTC.

The rearrangement links TRBV5-1 to TRBJ1-2, with D perhaps TRBD1 (6 bases). Trimming took 0 bases from V and 7 from J, leaving 16 bases between them. The V gene's germline CDR1 is SGHRS and CDR2 YFSETQ. The CDR3 totals 15 residues. CDR3: CASSLGTGTWAGYTF. Here the CDR3 DNA reads TGCGCCAGCAGCTTGGGTACAGGGACGTGGGCTGGCTACACCTTC.

The genes are TRBV5-4 and TRBJ1-6; D unresolved. Deletions cut 2 bases from V and 7 bases from J, with 10 bases between. CDR1 SGHNT and CDR2 YYREEE come from the germline V gene (reference sequence). CDR3 length: 14 amino acids. CDR3 protein: CASSLSQINSPLHF. CDR3 sequence (DNA): TGTGCCAGCAGCTTATCACAGATCAATTCACCCCTCCACTTT.

This chain links TRBV4-1 with TRBJ2-7, with TRBD2 as a possible D gene (7 bases). The CDR3 loop spans 15 amino acids. Trimming stripped 3 bases from V and 3 bases from J, with 15 bases between. CDR1 is MGHRA, CDR2 YSYEKL, per germline. The CDR3 region is CASSQGGAGDYEQYF. CDR3 nucleotides: TGCGCCAGCAGCCAGGGGGGGGCGGGCGACTACGAGCAGTACTTC.

The V and J genes are TRBV10-3 and TRBJ2-3; perhaps TRBD1 as D (6 bases). The germline V gene encodes CDR1 ENHRY and CDR2 SYGVKD. The CDR3 extends over 15 amino acids. Deletions cut 7 bases from V and 2 bases from J, with 16 bases between. For the CDR3, the DNA is TGTGCCATCAACCTCAGGGGACCCCCCACAGATACGCAGTATTTT. Its protein is CAINLRGPPTDTQYF.

The chain links TRBV19 to TRBJ2-7; D might be TRBD1 (5 bases). CDR3 length equals 13 residues. Germline loops: CDR1 LNHDA, CDR2 SQIVND (reference sequence). V shed 6 bases and J shed 6 bases, with 15 bases lying between them. CDR3 in amino acids: CASSTAQQVEQYF. Written as DNA, the CDR3 is TGTGCCAGTAGCACCGCTCAACAGGTCGAGCAGTACTTC. The full variable domain, its missing parts supplied by reference TRBV19 and TRBJ2-7, is DGGITQSPKYLFRKEGQNVTLSCEQNLNHDAMYWYRQDPGQGLRLIYYSQIVNDFQKGDIAEGYSVSREKKESFPLTVTSAQKNPTAFYLCASSTAQQVEQYFGPGTRLTVT.

This clone was seen just once. V usage is TRBV6-6 and J usage is TRBJ2-3; weak D call: TRBD1 (5 bases). V was cut by 6 bases and J by 1 base, with 17 bases left in between. The CDR3 extends over 16 amino acids. Germline CDR1 is MNHNY and CDR2 is SVGAGI (reference sequence). The CDR3 region has the DNA TGTGCCAGCAGACCTTCCTGGGGCGGAGGCACAGATACGCAGTATTTT. Protein: CASRPSWGGGTDTQYF.

V is TRBV7-2 and J is TRBJ1-3; D perhaps matches TRBD1 (5 bases). Trimming left V 3 bases short and J 0 bases short, with 12 bases between. From germline, CDR1 is SGHTA and CDR2 FQGNSA. The CDR3 runs to 16 residues. The CDR3, as DNA: TGTGCCAGCAGCTTCGTCGACAGAATCTCTGGAAACACCATATATTTT. The encoded protein is CASSFVDRISGNTIYF. Full variable domain (rest looked up from reference TRBV7-2 and TRBJ1-3): GAGVSQSPSNKVTEKGKDVELRCDPISGHTALYWYRQSLGQGLEFLIYFQGNSAPDKSGLPSDRFSAERTGGSVSTLTIQRTQQEDSAVYLCASSFVDRISGNTIYFGEGSWLTVV.

In this sample, this clone turned up a few times. V is TRBV6-1 and J is TRBJ1-1; TRBD1 aligns across 9 bases. Trimming took 6 bases from V and 4 from J; bases not matched to a gene: 6. The CDR3 has 14 amino acids. CDR1 is MNHNS and CDR2 is SASEGT in the germline V gene. CDR3 loop: CASSQQGATTEAFF. In DNA, the CDR3 is TGTGCCAGCAGCCAACAGGGGGCTACCACTGAAGCTTTCTTT.

This clone was found once. J is TRBJ1-3 and V is TRBV6-5, with D possibly matching TRBD1 (5 bases). V was cut by 4 bases and J by 0 bases, with 10 bases left in between. The CDR3 is 15 residues long. Per germline, CDR1 MNHEY and CDR2 SVGAGI. As DNA, the CDR3 is TGTGCCAGCAGTTTGCAGGGAAACTCTGGAAACACCATATATTTT. Translation gives CASSLQGNSGNTIYF.

DNA for the CDR3: TGTGCCAGCAGTCGGGGGACGTCCTACAATGAGCAGTTCTTC. Amino acids: CASSRGTSYNEQFF. The V and J genes are TRBV27 and TRBJ2-1; possible D gene TRBD2, 6 bases. Trimming took 5 bases from V and 1 from J, leaving 9 bases between them. This CDR3 region has 14 residues. Germline assignment: CDR1 MNHEY and CDR2 SMNVEV (reference sequence).

V is TRBV7-2 and J is TRBJ2-1; D ambiguous. The CDR3 runs 13 residues. Germline V gene sequence: CDR1 SGHTA, CDR2 FQGNSA. The V and J ends lost 4 bases and 3 bases respectively, with 7 bases between them. In DNA form, the CDR3 reads TGTGCCAGCAGCTGGCAGTACTACAATGAGCAGTTCTTC. Its translation is CASSWQYYNEQFF. Full variable domain (outside the CDR3, taken from reference TRBV7-2 and TRBJ2-1): GAGVSQSPSNKVTEKGKDVELRCDPISGHTALYWYRQSLGQGLEFLIYFQGNSAPDKSGLPSDRFSAERTGGSVSTLTIQRTQQEDSAVYLCASSWQYYNEQFFGPGTRLTVL.

The gene calls are TRBV19 and TRBJ2-7; the D gene is possibly TRBD2 (6 bases). Germline CDR1 is LNHDA and CDR2 is SQIVND (reference sequence). V lost 5 bases and J lost 0, with 8 bases in between. This CDR3 is built from 13 residues. The CDR3 nucleotides read TGTGCCAGTAGTGGCGGGGCCTCCTACGAGCAGTACTTC. Encoded protein: CASSGGASYEQYF.

The chain carries TRBV9 and TRBJ1-2, with TRBD1 identical over 8 bases. Germline CDR1 is SGDLS and CDR2 is YYNGEE. Losses at the gene ends were 4 bases for V and 4 bases for J; bases not matched to a gene: 9. The CDR3 is 15 amino acids. The CDR3 protein is CASSPGWDRFYGYTF. In DNA form, the CDR3 reads TGTGCCAGCAGCCCCGGGTGGGACAGGTTCTATGGCTACACCTTC.

This clone was observed once. The rearrangement links TRBV5-5 to TRBJ2-7; 7 nucleotides agree with TRBD1. Looked up from germline, CDR1 is SGHKS and CDR2 is YYEKEE (reference sequence). The CDR3 runs 15 residues. Trimming took 5 bases from V and 4 from J; bases not matched to a gene: 12. In nucleotides, the CDR3 is TGTGCCAGCAGTCTAGGACAGGCCCTGGGGTACGAGCAGTACTTC. Amino acids: CASSLGQALGYEQYF.

This clone occurred a few times. The genes are TRBV7-9 and TRBJ2-3; a possible D gene is TRBD1 (6 bases). The V gene's germline CDR1 is SEHNR and CDR2 FQNEAQ (reference sequence). V was shortened by 5 bases and J by 4 bases, with 13 bases between the two germline ends. The CDR3 is 14 amino acids. Written as DNA, the CDR3 is TGTGCCAGCAGCGGAAACAGGGCCTCAGATACGCAGTATTTT. Its translation is CASSGNRASDTQYF.

This chain connects TRBV7-6 to TRBJ1-6; TRBD1 might be the D (5 bases). From germline, CDR1 is SGHVS and CDR2 FNYEAQ. There are 13 residues in the CDR3. Trimming pared 5 bases from V and 7 bases from J, leaving 9 bases between. The DNA of the CDR3 is TGTGCCAGCAGCCCCAGACAGAATTCACCCCTCCACTTT. This codes for CASSPRQNSPLHF.

There are a few counts of this clone. V and J are TRBV15 and TRBJ2-1, with 8 bases fitting TRBD2. The CDR3 is 14 residues long. With 3 bases clipped from V and 6 bases from J, the junction kept 4 bases outside the gene matches. The germline gives CDR1 LNHNV, CDR2 YYDKDF (reference sequence). CDR3 sequence (DNA): TGTGCCACCAGCAGGGGACTAGGTCCCAATGAGCAGTTCTTC. Translating it yields CATSRGLGPNEQFF.

The genes are TRBV19 and TRBJ2-2, with 9 bases lining up with TRBD1. Germline V gene sequence: CDR1 LNHDA, CDR2 SQIVND (reference sequence). The CDR3 has 18 amino acids. The junction had 16 bases not matched to a gene; V was cut back by 5 bases and J by 6 bases. The CDR3 sequence: CASSGGQGKLEVAGELFF. The CDR3, as DNA: TGTGCCAGTAGTGGCGGACAGGGGAAGTTAGAGGTGGCCGGGGAGCTGTTTTTT. Looking up the rest from reference TRBV19 and TRBJ2-2 gives the full variable domain: DGGITQSPKYLFRKEGQNVTLSCEQNLNHDAMYWYRQDPGQGLRLIYYSQIVNDFQKGDIAEGYSVSREKKESFPLTVTSAQKNPTAFYLCASSGGQGKLEVAGELFFGEGSRLTVL.

The V gene is TRBV20-1, the J gene TRBJ1-2, with D possibly matching TRBD1 (5 bases). This CDR3 region has 10 residues. With 6 bases removed from V and 8 bases from J, the gap between germline ends came to 10 bases. Germline CDR1 is DFQATT and CDR2 is SNEGSKA (reference sequence). CDR3 DNA: TGCAGTGCGGTAGGGGTGGGCTACACCTTC. Amino acid sequence: CSAVGVGYTF.

This clone was picked up a small number of times. This chain uses TRBV5-1 with TRBJ2-3; TRBD2 agrees at 8 bases. The CDR3 contains 16 residues. Germline V lookup: CDR1 SGHRS, CDR2 YFSETQ. Losses at the gene ends were 2 bases for V and 0 bases for J; bases not matched to a gene: 5. CDR3 in DNA: TGCGCCAGCAGCTTTACTAGCGGATATAGCACAGATACGCAGTATTTT. Its translation: CASSFTSGYSTDTQYF.

This clone was counted only a few times. The chain combines TRBV6-6 with TRBJ2-3; D is perhaps TRBD2 (6 bases). The CDR3 is 14 amino acids. CDR1 is MNHNY and CDR2 is SVGAGI in the germline V gene (reference sequence). V lost 6 bases, J lost 2 bases, and 12 bases lay in between. The CDR3 DNA reads as TGTGCCAGCAGACGACTAGGGCTCACAGATACGCAGTATTTT. It codes for CASRRLGLTDTQYF.

As regards this clone: Other DNA sequences from this sample encode an identical CDR3 as well. The V gene is TRBV7-8, the J gene TRBJ1-6; maybe TRBD1 (6 bases). Trimming left V 5 bases short and J 7 bases short, with 15 bases between. The length of the CDR3 is 15 residues. Per the germline V gene, CDR1 is SGHVS and CDR2 is FQNEAQ. CDR3 in DNA: TGTGCCAGCAGCATCGACCGGGACAAGAATTCACCCCTCCACTTT. Protein product: CASSIDRDKNSPLHF. The entire variable domain, with the rest obtained from reference TRBV7-8 and TRBJ1-6, is as follows: GAGVSQSPRYKVAKRGQDVALRCDPISGHVSLFWYQQALGQGPEFLTYFQNEAQLDKSGLPSDRFFAERPEGSVSTLKIQRTQQEDSAVYLCASSIDRDKNSPLHFGNGTRLTVT.

V and J are TRBV5-4 and TRBJ2-5; D gene unclear. The ends were cut back, 0 bases at V and 5 bases at J, with 2 bases in the middle. Germline CDR1 SGHNT, CDR2 YYREEE (reference sequence). This CDR3 is 11 amino acids long. CDR3 protein: CASSLAETQYF. CDR3 sequence (DNA): TGTGCCAGCAGCTTGGCGGAGACCCAGTACTTC.